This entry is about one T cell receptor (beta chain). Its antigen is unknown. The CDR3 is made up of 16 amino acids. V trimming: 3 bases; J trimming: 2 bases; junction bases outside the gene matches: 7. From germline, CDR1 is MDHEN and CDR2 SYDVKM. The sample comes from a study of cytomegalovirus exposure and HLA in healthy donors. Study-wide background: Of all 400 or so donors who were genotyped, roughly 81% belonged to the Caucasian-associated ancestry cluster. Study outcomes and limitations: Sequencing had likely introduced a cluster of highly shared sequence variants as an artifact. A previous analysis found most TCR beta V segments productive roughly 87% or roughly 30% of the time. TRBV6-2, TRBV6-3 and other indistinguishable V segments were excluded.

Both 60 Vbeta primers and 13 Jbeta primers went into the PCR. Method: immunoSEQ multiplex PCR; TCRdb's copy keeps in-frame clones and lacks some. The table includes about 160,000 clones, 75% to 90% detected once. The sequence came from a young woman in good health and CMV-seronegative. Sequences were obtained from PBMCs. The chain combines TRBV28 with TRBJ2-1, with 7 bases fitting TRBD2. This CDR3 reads CASSFSRGLPYNEQFF. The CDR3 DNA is TGTGCCAGCAGTTTCTCGCGGGGGTTGCCCTACAATGAGCAGTTCTTC.